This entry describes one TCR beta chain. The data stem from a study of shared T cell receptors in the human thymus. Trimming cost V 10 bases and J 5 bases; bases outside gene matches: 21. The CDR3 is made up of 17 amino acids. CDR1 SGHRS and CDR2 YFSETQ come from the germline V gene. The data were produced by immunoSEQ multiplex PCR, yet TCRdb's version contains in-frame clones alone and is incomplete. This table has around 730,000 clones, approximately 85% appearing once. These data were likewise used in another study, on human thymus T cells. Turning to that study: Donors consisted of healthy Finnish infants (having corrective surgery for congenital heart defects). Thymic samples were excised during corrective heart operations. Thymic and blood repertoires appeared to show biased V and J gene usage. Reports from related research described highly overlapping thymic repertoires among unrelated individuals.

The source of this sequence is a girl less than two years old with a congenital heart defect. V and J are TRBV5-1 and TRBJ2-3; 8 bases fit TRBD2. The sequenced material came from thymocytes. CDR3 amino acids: CACRGGGPSGEEDTQYF. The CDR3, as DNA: TGCGCCTGCCGGGGCGGGGGGCCCAGCGGGGAGGAAGATACGCAGTATTTT.